The sequence of this T cell receptor (beta chain) was determined in a study of cytomegalovirus exposure and HLA in healthy donors. Study outcomes and limitations: In an earlier analysis, most TCR beta V segments were productive about 87% or about 30% of the time. Researchers catalogued over 150 TCR beta chains as cytomegalovirus-associated.

PCR was performed using 60 Vbeta and 13 Jbeta primers. Method: immunoSEQ multiplex PCR; TCRdb's copy keeps in-frame clones and lacks some. Found here are approximately 110,000 clones; the top ten clones hold under 2.5%. The germline CDR1 and CDR2 sequences are SEHNR and FQNEAQ (reference sequence). J gave up 11 bases and V 6 bases, and 11 bases lay outside the gene matches. The CDR3 runs 13 residues. A word on this clone: Its antigen remains unknown.

The origin of this receptor is a middle-aged man in good health and CMV-seronegative. The material sequenced was PBMCs. The chain is built from TRBV7-9 and TRBJ1-1; 8 bases fit TRBD1. This CDR3 reads CASSPGQGAPAFF. For the CDR3, the DNA is TGTGCCAGCAGTCCGGGGCAGGGGGCCCCTGCTTTCTTT.